The 25 T cell receptor beta chains below come from one sample, sequenced in a study of blood T cell repertoires in COVID-19. Method: immunoSEQ multiplex PCR; TCRdb's copy keeps in-frame clones and lacks some. The data show fewer than 20,000 clones, with 85% to 90% seen just once and around 24% held by the top ten. Specimen: peripheral blood. These receptors all stem from a man aged 55 to 70 with acute or convalescent COVID-19.

The chain links TRBV11-3 to TRBJ2-5, with D perhaps matching TRBD2 (6 bases). This CDR3 is built from 15 residues. The V and J ends lost 0 bases and 5 bases respectively, with 13 bases between them. CDR1 is SGHNT and CDR2 is YENEEA in the germline V gene. CDR3 loop: CASSLEPEGRETQYF. The CDR3 DNA reads as TGTGCCAGCAGCTTAGAGCCCGAGGGGAGGGAGACCCAGTACTTC.

In DNA, the CDR3 is TGTGCCAGCAGCCCCCGTTGGGACAGCACTGAAGCTTTCTTT. Translation: CASSPRWDSTEAFF. The chain carries TRBV3-1 (or the pseudogene TRBV3-2) and TRBJ1-1; the match to TRBD1 covers 7 bases. The ends lost 4 bases at V and 4 bases at J; junction bases unmatched: 6. The length of the CDR3 is 14 residues. Germline V lookup: CDR1 LGHDT, CDR2 YNNKEL (reference sequence).

This chain links TRBV15 with TRBJ2-4, with a tentative D call TRBD2 (6 bases). V was shortened by 0 bases and J by 2 bases, with 11 bases between the two germline ends. Germline assignment: CDR1 LNHNV and CDR2 YYDKDF (reference sequence). There are 16 residues in the CDR3. CDR3 sequence: CATSREGAGTKNIQYF. In DNA, the CDR3 is TGTGCCACCAGCAGAGAAGGGGCGGGGACCAAAAACATTCAGTACTTC.

The chain recombines TRBV5-4 with TRBJ2-3, with TRBD2 matching over 7 bases. Germline assignment: CDR1 SGHNT and CDR2 YYREEE (reference sequence). V lost 4 bases to trimming and J lost 4 bases; unmatched junction nucleotides: 6. The CDR3 runs 14 residues. The CDR3, as DNA: TGTGCCAGCAGCGGGAGGGCCAGCGCAGATACGCAGTATTTT. It codes for CASSGRASADTQYF.

A single count supports this clone. J is TRBJ2-3 and V is TRBV28, with TRBD2 matching 8 bases. Germline V CDR1 and CDR2: MDHEN, SYDVKM. The CDR3 sequence is 13 residues long. Trimming cost V 5 bases and J 5 bases; bases outside gene matches: 3. The CDR3: CASSRGGEDTQYF. CDR3 nucleotide sequence: TGTGCCAGCAGTCGGGGGGGTGAAGATACGCAGTATTTT.

This sequence joins TRBV19 and TRBJ1-1, with D tentatively TRBD1 (6 bases). CDR1 is LNHDA and CDR2 is SQIVND in the germline V gene (reference sequence). Trimming pared 6 bases from V and 2 bases from J, leaving 16 bases between. This CDR3 comprises 15 residues. DNA of the CDR3: TGTGCCAGTAGCCTTTCGAAACAGGGTAACACTGAAGCTTTCTTT. Translating gives CASSLSKQGNTEAFF.

The V gene is TRBV27, the J gene TRBJ2-3; TRBD1 might be the D (5 bases). The CDR3 is 14 residues long. V was clipped by 5 bases and J by 3 bases, with 12 bases between them. Germline assignment: CDR1 MNHEY and CDR2 SMNVEV (reference sequence). DNA of the CDR3: TGTGCCAGCAGTACGATGGGGCAGACAGATACGCAGTATTTT. This sequence encodes CASSTMGQTDTQYF.

The CDR3 DNA reads as TGCGCCAGCAGGTCGACGGGCAGGGGCACTGAAGCTTTCTTT. It encodes CASRSTGRGTEAFF. The chain carries TRBV4-1 and TRBJ1-1; TRBD1 might be the D (6 bases). V lost 6 bases, J lost 4 bases, and 15 bases lay in between. The CDR3 totals 14 residues. Germline V gene lookup returns CDR1 MGHRA and CDR2 YSYEKL.

CDR3: CASSPRDPDTQYF. CDR3 bases: TGTGCCAGTAGTCCCCGGGATCCAGATACGCAGTATTTT. The chain recombines TRBV19 with TRBJ2-3; D possibly corresponds to TRBD2 (5 bases). This CDR3 region has 13 residues. The V gene's germline CDR1 is LNHDA and CDR2 SQIVND (reference sequence). The V end lost 5 bases, the J end lost 4 bases, and 10 bases lay between the germline ends. Drawing the rest from reference TRBV19 and TRBJ2-3, the complete variable domain is DGGITQSPKYLFRKEGQNVTLSCEQNLNHDAMYWYRQDPGQGLRLIYYSQIVNDFQKGDIAEGYSVSREKKESFPLTVTSAQKNPTAFYLCASSPRDPDTQYFGPGTRLTVL.

The chain joins TRBV28 to TRBJ2-3; the match to TRBD1 covers 10 bases. This CDR3 has 14 residues. Germline loops: CDR1 MDHEN, CDR2 SYDVKM. Losses at the gene ends were 5 bases for V and 4 bases for J; bases not matched to a gene: 3. CDR3 region: CASSRDRGADTQYF. The DNA of the CDR3 is TGTGCCAGCAGTCGGGACAGGGGCGCAGATACGCAGTATTTT.

The CDR3 spells CASSLVGRQGAFF. CDR3 in DNA: TGTGCCAGCAGTTTAGTCGGGCGACAGGGTGCTTTCTTT. The chain joins TRBV28 to TRBJ1-1; TRBD1 matches 7 bases. After removal of 2 bases from V and 11 bases from J, the junction contained 8 bases not matched to a gene. The CDR3 has 13 amino acids. Germline CDR1 and CDR2: MDHEN and SYDVKM.

This chain joins TRBV29-1 and TRBJ2-2, with a possible D match to TRBD2 (5 bases). This CDR3 region has 14 residues. The ends were cut back, 4 bases at V and 5 bases at J, with 14 bases in the middle. Germline V CDR1 and CDR2: SQVTM, ANQGSEA. The CDR3 reads CSVVQAGVTGELFF. As DNA, the CDR3 is TGCAGCGTTGTTCAGGCGGGTGTAACCGGGGAGCTGTTTTTT.

The rearrangement joins TRBV30 to TRBJ1-2, with 8 bases that match TRBD1. The J segment lost 7 bases and the V segment lost 4 bases, leaving 8 bases of the junction unmatched. The CDR3 totals 13 residues. In germline, CDR1 is GTSNPN, CDR2 SVGIG (reference sequence). CDR3 protein: CAWNKQGGFGYTF. The CDR3 region has the DNA TGTGCCTGGAATAAACAGGGGGGGTTTGGCTACACCTTC.

This chain uses TRBV5-6 with TRBJ2-1, with 11 bases fitting TRBD2. The CDR3 runs to 16 residues. Unmatched junction bases numbered 3, after V lost 0 bases and J lost 4 bases. Germline CDR1 reads SGHDT; CDR2 reads YYEEEE. CDR3 coding DNA: TGTGCCAGCAGCTTGGCCGGGACTAGCGGTTACAATGAGCAGTTCTTC. Translation gives CASSLAGTSGYNEQFF.

This clone was seen only once. The CDR3 DNA sequence: TGTGCCAGCAGTACACAGGCAGGGCTGTACGAGCAGTACTTC. Amino acids: CASSTQAGLYEQYF. The chain couples TRBV6-5 to TRBJ2-7, with D perhaps TRBD1 (5 bases). V was shortened by 5 bases and J by 4 bases, with 15 bases between the two germline ends. This CDR3 is 14 amino acids long. Germline assignment: CDR1 MNHEY and CDR2 SVGAGI.

The chain uses TRBV4-1 and TRBJ1-4, with 8 bases aligning to TRBD1. This CDR3 region has 17 residues. The germline V gene has CDR1 MGHRA and CDR2 YSYEKL. Losses at the gene ends were 1 base for V and 2 bases for J; bases not matched to a gene: 6. The CDR3 here is CASSQVDRGVTNEKLFF. The CDR3 region has the DNA TGCGCCAGCAGCCAAGTCGACAGGGGTGTCACTAATGAAAAACTGTTTTTT.

The V and J genes are TRBV3-1 (or the pseudogene TRBV3-2) and TRBJ1-5; D possibly corresponds to TRBD1 (5 bases). Germline V gene lookup returns CDR1 LGHDT and CDR2 YNNKEL (reference sequence). This CDR3 contains 14 residues. Trimming cost V 1 base and J 3 bases, with 7 bases left between them. The CDR3 DNA reads as TGTGCCAGCAGCCAAGCAGGGATCAATCAGCCCCAGCATTTT. Encoded protein: CASSQAGINQPQHF.

The chain combines TRBV5-1 with TRBJ1-2; D is unclear. Germline CDR1 SGHRS, CDR2 YFSETQ. V lost 5 bases, J lost 1 base, and 15 bases lay in between. CDR3 length equals 15 residues. DNA of the CDR3: TGCGCCAGCAGTCACGAGGGAAGTTATAACTATGGCTACACCTTC. Translating it yields CASSHEGSYNYGYTF.

V and J are TRBV5-1 and TRBJ2-3; no clear D. Per germline, CDR1 SGHRS and CDR2 YFSETQ. This CDR3 contains 14 residues. The V and J ends lost 4 bases and 9 bases respectively, with 18 bases between them. The CDR3 region is CASSQHTQSDTQYF. Here the CDR3 DNA reads TGCGCCAGCAGCCAACACACTCAAAGCGACACGCAGTATTTT.

The chain recombines TRBV14 with TRBJ1-1, with D perhaps matching TRBD1 (5 bases). V gave up 3 bases and J gave up 0 bases, with 14 bases separating them. The CDR3 length is 16 residues. The germline gives CDR1 SGHDN, CDR2 FVKESK. The CDR3 is CASSHLMTALNTEAFF. CDR3 bases: TGTGCCAGCAGCCACCTTATGACAGCCTTGAACACTGAAGCTTTCTTT. The full variable domain, in which reference TRBV14 and TRBJ1-1 provide the parts outside the CDR3, is EAGVTQFPSHSVIEKGQTVTLRCDPISGHDNLYWYRRVMGKEIKFLLHFVKESKQDESGMPNNRFLAERTGGTYSTLKVQPAELEDSGVYFCASSHLMTALNTEAFFGQGTRLTVV.

This clone was picked up one time. The chain carries TRBV5-1 and TRBJ1-5; perhaps TRBD1 as D (5 bases). The CDR3 has 14 residues. The V gene's germline CDR1 is SGHRS and CDR2 YFSETQ. Trimming pared 0 bases from V and 4 bases from J, leaving 8 bases between. CDR3 DNA sequence: TGCGCCAGCAGCTTGGGAGCAGGGAATCAGCCCCAGCATTTT. It translates to CASSLGAGNQPQHF.

The chain recombines TRBV6-2 or TRBV6-3 with TRBJ2-7; 9 bases agree with TRBD2. The CDR3 is made up of 17 amino acids. Per the germline V gene, CDR1 is MNHEY and CDR2 is SVGEGT. The junction had 15 bases not matched to a gene; V was cut back by 2 bases and J by 7 bases. The CDR3 protein is CASSYPRGNSGRDEQYF. DNA for the CDR3: TGTGCCAGCAGTTACCCGCGTGGGAATAGCGGGAGAGATGAGCAGTACTTC.

A few counts support this clone. This chain uses TRBV12-3 or TRBV12-4 with TRBJ2-5; TRBD1 matches at 8 bases. This CDR3 contains 13 residues. V trimming: 7 bases; J trimming: 6 bases; junction bases outside the gene matches: 7. The CDR3 region is CASNIQGGKTQYF. In nucleotides, the CDR3 is TGTGCCAGCAACATACAGGGGGGTAAGACCCAGTACTTC.

The gene calls are TRBV3-1 (or the pseudogene TRBV3-2) and TRBJ2-1; 9 bases are shared with TRBD2. With 1 base clipped from V and 13 bases from J, the junction kept 5 bases outside the gene matches. The CDR3 extends over 13 amino acids. In germline, CDR1 is LGHDT, CDR2 YNNKEL (reference sequence). The CDR3 region has the DNA TGTGCCAGCAGCCAAGGCCGCGGGAGGGCCCAGTTCTTC. This sequence encodes CASSQGRGRAQFF.

The chain couples TRBV9 to TRBJ1-6; 8 bases line up with TRBD1. The length of the CDR3 is 13 residues. V shed 3 bases and J 13 bases; nucleotides not matched to a gene: 6. Germline V CDR1 and CDR2: SGDLS, YYNGEE. CDR3 in DNA: TGTGCCAGCAGCGCCGGACAGGGAGGCCCCCTCCACTTT. It encodes CASSAGQGGPLHF.